Detailed here is one TCR beta chain. Its antigen is unknown. This CDR3 is 13 amino acids long. Trimming stripped 3 bases from V and 4 bases from J, with 8 bases between. Germline values: CDR1 SGHRS, CDR2 YFSETQ. The PCR made use of 60 Vbeta and 13 Jbeta primers. Profiled with immunoSEQ multiplex PCR; TCRdb holds only in-frame clones, not every one. This table lists around 140,000 clones. The sample belongs to a study of cytomegalovirus exposure and HLA in healthy donors. Broader study findings: Many donors carried some public TCRs, although rarity characterized most TCR sequences. TCR beta V segments were, for the most part, productive about 87% or about 30% of the time in an earlier analysis. In a later analysis, specific HLA alleles were associated with some 16,000 TCR beta sequences at a 0.05 false discovery rate. Donor immune exposure was known only as CMV serostatus.

V and J are TRBV5-1 and TRBJ2-1, with TRBD1 as a possible D gene (5 bases). The TCR sequence derives from a woman under 30 in good health and CMV-seronegative. The source material was PBMCs. The CDR3 sequence is CASSSTVYNEQFF. CDR3 nucleotides: TGCGCCAGCAGCTCGACAGTATACAATGAGCAGTTCTTC.